This is a list of T cell receptor beta chains from one sample in a study of shared clonotypes between healthy human individuals. The assay was immunoSEQ multiplex PCR, and TCRdb's table has in-frame clones only and misses some. The table shows about 1,500,000 clones, with around 97% occurring only once. Sequencing was carried out using naive CD4+ T cells sorted from blood. The source is a man younger than 40 in good health. Each CDR3 is given with its conserved first and last residue. The D gene is left open where the match is weak. Size is stated for part of the rows, as once, few or many counts, or as a class when the clone is expanded.

>TRBV27|TRBJ2-1|NA|NA
CASSLRRTTYNEQFF
TGTGCCAGCAGTTTGAGGCGGACCACCTACAATGAGCAGTTCTTC
>TRBV5-6|TRBJ2-5|NA|NA
CASSLVGSLPGETQYF
TGTGCCAGCAGCTTGGTAGGGTCTCTCCCCGGGGAGACCCAGTACTTC
>TRBV7-9|TRBJ2-7|TRBD2|NA
CASNGGGPNGYF
TGTGCCAGCAATGGGGGAGGGCCGAATGGGTACTTC
>TRBV30|TRBJ2-1|TRBD1|NA
CAWDVGTGANEQFF
TGTGCCTGGGATGTGGGGACAGGGGCAAATGAGCAGTTCTTC
>TRBV5-5|TRBJ1-2|NA|once
CASSPSGLDSNYGYTF
TGTGCCAGCAGCCCGTCAGGTTTGGATTCCAACTATGGCTACACCTTC
>TRBV5-5|TRBJ1-2|NA|NA
CASSLPGSNLVGYTF
TGTGCCAGCAGTCTCCCCGGGTCGAACCTCGTCGGCTACACCTTC
>TRBV14|TRBJ2-7|TRBD2|NA
CASSRPGTSGNEQYF
TGTGCCAGCAGCAGACCCGGGACTAGCGGGAACGAGCAGTACTTC
>TRBV18|TRBJ1-4|NA|NA
CASSPGAGNEKLFF
TGTGCCAGCTCACCAGGGGCCGGAAATGAAAAACTGTTTTTT
>TRBV5-8|TRBJ1-4|NA|NA
CASSLLFGQINEKLFF
TGTGCCAGCAGCTTGCTCTTCGGACAGATAAATGAAAAACTGTTTTTT
>TRBV7-2|TRBJ2-5|NA|NA
CASSFQSRQASGQYF
TGTGCCAGCAGCTTTCAATCTCGGCAGGCCTCGGGCCAGTACTTC
>TRBV7-8|TRBJ2-1|NA|NA
CASSPERTEQFF
TGTGCCAGCAGCCCAGAACGGACCGAGCAGTTCTTC
>TRBV4-1|TRBJ2-2|TRBD2|NA
CASSQDAGTGLANTGELFF
TGCGCCAGCAGCCAAGATGCCGGAACAGGACTAGCGAACACCGGGGAGCTGTTTTTT
>TRBV19|TRBJ1-4|NA|NA
CASSIVKISGEKLFF
TGTGCCAGTAGTATCGTGAAGATTTCGGGGGAAAAACTGTTTTTT
>TRBV5-6|TRBJ2-7|TRBD1|NA
CASSWSGGQVYEQYF
TGTGCCAGCAGCTGGAGTGGAGGACAGGTCTACGAGCAGTACTTC
>TRBV13|TRBJ2-1|NA|NA
CASSSYNEQFF
TGTGCCAGCAGCTCATACAATGAGCAGTTCTTC
>TRBV5-6|TRBJ2-7|NA|NA
CASSLMRGHEQYF
TGTGCCAGCAGCTTGATGAGGGGCCACGAGCAGTACTTC
>TRBV5-1|TRBJ2-2|NA|once
CASSLVVREAGELFF
TGCGCCAGCAGCTTGGTAGTGAGGGAGGCCGGGGAGCTGTTTTTT
>TRBV5-6|TRBJ1-3|NA|NA
CASSLMVRANSGNTIYF
TGTGCCAGCAGCCTCATGGTCAGGGCGAACTCTGGAAACACCATATATTTT
>TRBV6-5|TRBJ2-7|NA|NA
CASSSNHEQYF
TGTGCCAGCAGTTCTAACCACGAGCAGTACTTC
>TRBV5-5|TRBJ1-5|NA|NA
CASSFDGFSNQPQHF
TGTGCCAGCAGCTTTGACGGCTTCAGCAATCAGCCCCAGCATTTT
>TRBV9|TRBJ2-2|NA|NA
CASSVSPQLNTGELFF
TGTGCCAGCAGCGTAAGCCCCCAGCTAAACACCGGGGAGCTGTTTTTT
>TRBV7-8|TRBJ2-2|NA|NA
CASSLGLANTGELFF
TGTGCCAGCAGCTTAGGACTTGCGAACACCGGGGAGCTGTTTTTT
>TRBV2|TRBJ2-4|TRBD1|NA
CASSRQGAPPGNIQYF
TGTGCCAGCAGTAGACAGGGGGCTCCTCCTGGAAACATTCAGTACTTC
>TRBV28|TRBJ2-3|TRBD2|NA
CASSFGGASTDTQYF
TGTGCCAGCAGTTTCGGGGGGGCTAGCACAGATACGCAGTATTTT
>TRBV10-3|TRBJ2-3|TRBD2|once
CATYAQGAGVGGTDTQYF
TGTGCCACCTACGCGCAGGGTGCGGGAGTGGGGGGCACAGATACGCAGTATTTT
>TRBV21-1|TRBJ2-7|NA|NA
CASTIYYEQYF
TGTGCCAGCACGATTTATTACGAGCAGTACTTC
>TRBV5-1|TRBJ2-6|NA|NA
CASSFTGATGANVLTF
TGCGCCAGCAGCTTCACAGGTGCTACTGGGGCCAACGTCCTGACTTTC
>TRBV18|TRBJ2-1|NA|NA
CASSDPGPSNEQFF
TGTGCCAGCTCAGATCCGGGACCCTCCAATGAGCAGTTCTTC
>TRBV28|TRBJ2-1|NA|NA
CASRSLHEQFF
TGTGCCAGCAGATCCCTCCATGAGCAGTTCTTC
>TRBV5-4|TRBJ2-1|TRBD2|NA
CASRPYSGTSGYNEQFF
TGTGCCAGCAGACCATACTCCGGGACTAGCGGCTACAATGAGCAGTTCTTC
>TRBV28|TRBJ2-1|NA|NA
CASSLSQWGEIDEQFF
TGTGCCAGCAGTTTATCCCAATGGGGAGAGATCGATGAGCAGTTCTTC
>TRBV7-2|TRBJ1-1|NA|NA
CASSPGTMNTEAFF
TGTGCCAGCAGCCCCGGGACAATGAACACTGAAGCTTTCTTT
>TRBV5-1|TRBJ2-3|TRBD1|NA
CASTRQGESTDTQYF
TGCGCCAGCACCCGACAGGGGGAGAGCACAGATACGCAGTATTTT
>TRBV4-3|TRBJ1-4|NA|NA
CASSQESGRRGAKDGKLFF
TGCGCCAGCAGCCAAGAGTCTGGCCGTCGGGGAGCCAAGGACGGAAAACTGTTTTTT
>TRBV10-1|TRBJ2-3|NA|once
CASSEVGSGTDTQYF
TGCGCCAGCAGTGAAGTGGGGTCGGGCACAGATACGCAGTATTTT
>TRBV5-4|TRBJ2-5|TRBD2|NA
CASSLSLAGGLETQYF
TGTGCCAGCAGCTTGTCACTAGCGGGAGGGCTGGAGACCCAGTACTTC
>TRBV28|TRBJ2-7|NA|NA
CASSSPARGTFYYEQYF
TGTGCCAGCAGTTCCCCCGCGCGCGGGACATTTTATTACGAGCAGTACTTC
>TRBV29-1|TRBJ2-1|TRBD2|NA
CSVGGQLAGVNEQFF
TGCAGCGTTGGGGGCCAACTAGCGGGAGTCAATGAGCAGTTCTTC
>TRBV10-3|TRBJ1-5|NA|NA
CAIRPREDQPQHF
TGTGCCATCCGGCCTCGGGAGGATCAGCCCCAGCATTTT
>TRBV15|TRBJ2-1|TRBD2|NA
CATSKVILAEGPYNEQFF
TGTGCCACCAGCAAAGTAATACTAGCGGAGGGCCCCTACAATGAGCAGTTCTTC
>TRBV7-9|TRBJ1-3|NA|NA
CASSWTVGDGNTIYF
TGTGCCAGCAGCTGGACGGTGGGGGACGGAAACACCATATATTTT
>TRBV27|TRBJ1-3|NA|NA
CASSSHGAAPGNTIYF
TGTGCCAGCAGTTCTCACGGGGCCGCCCCTGGAAACACCATATATTTT
>TRBV5-1|TRBJ2-7|TRBD1|once
CASSIGTEYEEQYF
TGCGCCAGCAGCATTGGGACAGAGTACGAGGAGCAGTACTTC
>TRBV29-1|TRBJ2-7|TRBD1|NA
CSAKTGPDEQYF
TGCAGCGCCAAGACAGGGCCGGACGAGCAGTACTTC
>TRBV5-1|TRBJ2-7|NA|NA
CASSVTGLSSYEQYF
TGCGCCAGCAGCGTAACCGGGCTCAGCTCCTACGAGCAGTACTTC
>TRBV19|TRBJ1-3|NA|NA
CASSNLGAPAGNTIYF
TGTGCCAGTAGTAACTTGGGGGCGCCGGCTGGAAACACCATATATTTT
>TRBV4-3|TRBJ2-7|TRBD1|NA
CASSQIQGGASYEQYF
TGCGCCAGCAGCCAAATACAAGGGGGCGCCTCCTACGAGCAGTACTTC
>TRBV6-1|TRBJ2-7|TRBD1|NA
CASSGTGVYEQYF
TGTGCCAGCAGTGGCACAGGGGTTTACGAGCAGTACTTC
>TRBV7-6|TRBJ2-7|NA|NA
CATTARRESYEQYF
TGTGCCACCACCGCTCGACGGGAGTCCTACGAGCAGTACTTC
>TRBV7-2|TRBJ2-3|TRBD1|NA
CASRDRASTDTQYF
TGTGCCAGCAGGGACAGGGCTAGCACAGATACGCAGTATTTT
>TRBV5-1|TRBJ1-2|TRBD1|NA
CASSLDSGDRDGYTF
TGCGCCAGCAGCTTGGACTCCGGGGACAGAGACGGCTACACCTTC
>TRBV7-8|TRBJ1-3|NA|NA
CASSLQGTRASGNTIYF
TGTGCCAGCAGCTTACAGGGGACCAGAGCCTCTGGAAACACCATATATTTT
>TRBV5-1|TRBJ1-2|NA|NA
CASSLDGFAEGYGYTF
TGCGCCAGCAGCCTTGACGGGTTCGCGGAAGGCTATGGCTACACCTTC
>TRBV5-8|TRBJ1-5|NA|NA
CASSFTGNQPQHF
TGTGCCAGCAGCTTTACAGGCAATCAGCCCCAGCATTTT
>TRBV5-1|TRBJ2-1|NA|NA
CASNPDPRSYNEQFF
TGCGCCAGCAACCCCGACCCAAGGTCCTACAATGAGCAGTTCTTC